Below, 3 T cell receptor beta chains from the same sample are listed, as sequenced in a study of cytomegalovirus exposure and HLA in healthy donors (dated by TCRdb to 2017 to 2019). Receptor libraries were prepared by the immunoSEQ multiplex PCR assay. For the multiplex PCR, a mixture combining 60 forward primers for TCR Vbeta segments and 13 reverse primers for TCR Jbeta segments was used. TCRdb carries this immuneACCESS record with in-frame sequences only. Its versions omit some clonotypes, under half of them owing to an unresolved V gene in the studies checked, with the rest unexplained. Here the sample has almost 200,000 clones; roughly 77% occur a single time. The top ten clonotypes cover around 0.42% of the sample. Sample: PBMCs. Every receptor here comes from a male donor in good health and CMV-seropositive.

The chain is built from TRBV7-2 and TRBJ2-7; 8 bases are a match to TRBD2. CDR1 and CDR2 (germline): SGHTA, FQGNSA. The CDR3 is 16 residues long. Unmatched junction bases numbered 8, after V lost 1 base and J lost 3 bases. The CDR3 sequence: CASSLEFSSGIYEQYF. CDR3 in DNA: TGTGCCAGCAGCTTAGAGTTTAGTAGCGGGATCTACGAGCAGTACTTC.

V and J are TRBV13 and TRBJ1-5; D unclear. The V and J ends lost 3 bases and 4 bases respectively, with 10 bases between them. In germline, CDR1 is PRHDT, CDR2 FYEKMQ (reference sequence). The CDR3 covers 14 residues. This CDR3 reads CASSFSKRNQPQHF. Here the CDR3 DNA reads TGTGCCAGCAGCTTTAGTAAGAGGAATCAGCCCCAGCATTTT. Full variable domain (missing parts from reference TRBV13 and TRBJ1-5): AAGVIQSPRHLIKEKRETATLKCYPIPRHDTVYWYQQGPGQDPQFLISFYEKMQSDKGSIPDRFSAQQFSDYHSELNMSSLELGDSALYFCASSFSKRNQPQHFGDGTRLSIL.

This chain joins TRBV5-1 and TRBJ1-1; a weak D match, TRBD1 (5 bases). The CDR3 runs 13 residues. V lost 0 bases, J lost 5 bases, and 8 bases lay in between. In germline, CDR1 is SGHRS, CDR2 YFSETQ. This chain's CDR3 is CASSLAGQTEAFF. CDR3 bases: TGCGCCAGCAGCTTGGCCGGACAAACTGAAGCTTTCTTT.